A selection of T cell receptor beta chains follows, all from one sample in a study of blood T cell repertoires in COVID-19. Libraries were prepared by immunoSEQ multiplex PCR; TCRdb keeps only in-frame clonotypes and omits some of them. The table includes tens of thousands of clones, about 86% detected once. Sequencing was performed on peripheral blood. These receptors were taken from a woman of 80 years or more with acute or convalescent COVID-19. Both conserved end residues are part of each CDR3. The D gene is left open where the match is weak. Only some rows state a clone size, as once, few, many or a class for expanded clones.

J,size,V,D,DNA,CDR3
TRBJ1-2,-,TRBV24-1,TRBD1,TGTGCCACCAGTGATTCTGTGTCAGGGGGGTATGGCTACACCTTC,CATSDSVSGGYGYTF
TRBJ1-4,-,TRBV7-9,TRBD1,TGTGCCAGCAGCCTCAGGGGGACTAATGAAAAACTGTTTTTT,CASSLRGTNEKLFF
TRBJ1-2,once,TRBV12-3/TRBV12-4,-,TGTGCCAGCAGTTTACAGGGCGCTGGCTACACCTTC,CASSLQGAGYTF
TRBJ2-1,-,TRBV19,-,TGTGCCAGTAGAACCGGGGGAGCCTACAATGAGCAGTTCTTC,CASRTGGAYNEQFF
TRBJ2-7,-,TRBV6-1,-,TGTGCCAGCAGTGAAGAAGCCATCGAGCAGTACTTC,CASSEEAIEQYF
TRBJ1-5,few,TRBV10-3,TRBD1,TGTGCCATCAGTGAGGGACAGGGTAACAATCAGCCCCAGCATTTT,CAISEGQGNNQPQHF
TRBJ2-6,-,TRBV28,-,TGTGCCAGCAGTTTGGGAGGATCTGGGGCCAACGTCCTGACTTTC,CASSLGGSGANVLTF
TRBJ1-2,-,TRBV9,-,TGTGCCAGCAGCGTAGCTAGCAATGGCTACACCTTC,CASSVASNGYTF
TRBJ2-1,-,TRBV30,-,TGTGCCTGGAGTAGGGGATCTTACAATGAGCAGTTCTTC,CAWSRGSYNEQFF
TRBJ2-1,-,TRBV2,TRBD1,TGTGCCAGCTCATACCGGGACAGGGGGCGGAATGAGCAGTTCTTC,CASSYRDRGRNEQFF
TRBJ1-1,-,TRBV5-1,TRBD1,TGCGCCAGCAGCGGACAGGGTGCCACTGAAGCTTTCTTT,CASSGQGATEAFF
TRBJ2-1,-,TRBV11-1,TRBD1,TGTGCCAGCAGCTCACAGGGGGCTGGGGAAAATGAGCAGTTCTTC,CASSSQGAGENEQFF
TRBJ2-6,-,TRBV19,-,TGTGCCAGTAGAGCAGGGGTAAACGGGGCCAACGTCCTGACTTTC,CASRAGVNGANVLTF
TRBJ1-2,-,TRBV14,-,TGTGCCAGCAGCGAAGACGATGGCTACACCTTC,CASSEDDGYTF
TRBJ1-6,-,TRBV28,-,TGTGCCAGCAGTTTAAACCCCCAACCCGGTAATTCACCCCTCCACTTT,CASSLNPQPGNSPLHF
TRBJ1-6,-,TRBV30,TRBD1,TGTGCCTGGAGTGTCGATTGGACAGGGACCTCACCCCTCCACTTT,CAWSVDWTGTSPLHF
TRBJ2-1,once,TRBV29-1,TRBD1,TGCAGCGTTGTAGGGACAGGGGGCAATGAGCAGTTCTTC,CSVVGTGGNEQFF
TRBJ1-1,-,TRBV10-2,-,TGCGCCAGCAGTCAAGGGGAAGGGGCTGAAGCTTTCTTT,CASSQGEGAEAFF